What follows are 29 T cell receptor beta chains derived from one specimen sequenced in a study of T cells in Graves' hyperthyroidism and ophthalmopathy. The investigators amplified TCR beta CDR3 regions from RNA transcripts. Researchers ran a first-round RT-PCR on the TCR CDR3 using the HTBI primer set. One entry per CDR3 protein, called by TCRdb with MiXCR from the multiplex PCR reads. This sample has approximately 400,000 distinct CDR3 sequences, with about 15% found just once. The sample was blood. The receptors come from a woman in her thirties with Graves' hyperthyroidism.

The gene calls are TRBV20-1 and TRBJ2-2; a possible D gene is TRBD1 (6 bases). Germline CDR1 and CDR2: DFQATT and SNEGSKA (reference sequence). The length of the CDR3 is 16 residues. Trimming took 2 bases from V and 5 from J, leaving 18 bases between them. The CDR3 DNA sequence: TGCAGTGCTAGACTTCGGCAGGGGAGTAGGACCGGGGAGCTGTTTTTT. Translated: CSARLRQGSRTGELFF.

The V call is TRBV30, the J call TRBJ2-2; 13 nucleotides match TRBD2. The CDR3 is made up of 18 amino acids. Germline-derived CDR1 and CDR2 are GTSNPN and SVGIG (reference sequence). The ends lost 3 bases at V and 0 bases at J; junction bases unmatched: 7. The CDR3 spells CAWRRPGLAGSNTGELFF. CDR3 DNA sequence: TGTGCCTGGAGGAGACCGGGACTAGCGGGGTCGAACACCGGGGAGCTGTTTTTT.

The CDR3 nucleotides are TGTGCCAGCAGCTTAATGGCTAGCGAGTACAATGAGCAGTTCTTC. This translates into CASSLMASEYNEQFF. V and J are TRBV7-3 and TRBJ2-1; a possible D gene is TRBD2 (6 bases). The CDR3 runs 15 residues. V lost 1 base and J lost 4, with 11 bases in between. The germline V gene encodes CDR1 SGHTA and CDR2 FQGTGA.

The rearrangement uses TRBV28 and TRBJ2-4; 7 nucleotides agree with TRBD2. Unmatched junction bases numbered 11, after V lost 5 bases and J lost 7 bases. This CDR3 region has 15 residues. Looked up from germline, CDR1 is MDHEN and CDR2 is SYDVKM. CDR3 sequence: CASSTHERDRNIQYF. As DNA, the CDR3 is TGTGCCAGCAGTACCCACGAGCGGGATCGGAACATTCAGTACTTC.

This clonotype was seen a few times. CDR3 protein: CSARDSLIGAPDTQYF. For the CDR3, the DNA is TGCAGTGCTAGAGATTCCCTGATAGGCGCCCCAGATACGCAGTATTTT. The chain is built from TRBV20-1 and TRBJ2-3; D gene ambiguous. V shed 0 bases and J shed 4 bases, with 17 bases lying between them. Germline V gene sequence: CDR1 DFQATT, CDR2 SNEGSKA (reference sequence). The CDR3 sequence is 16 residues long.

This clonotype has at least ten counts. The CDR3 reads CASSLARGSYEQYF. The CDR3 bases are TGCGCCAGCAGCTTGGCCCGGGGATCCTACGAGCAGTACTTC. The J gene is TRBJ2-7, the V gene TRBV5-1; the D gene is possibly TRBD2 (5 bases). The CDR3 spans 14 residues. V was pared by 0 bases and J by 1 base, with 8 bases between. Germline V CDR1 and CDR2: SGHRS, YFSETQ.

This sequence joins TRBV5-6 and TRBJ1-1; D gene ambiguous. Germline loops: CDR1 SGHDT, CDR2 YYEEEE. The CDR3 contains 13 residues. V lost 0 bases and J lost 3, with 6 bases in between. For the CDR3, the DNA is TGTGCCAGCAGCTTGGATACAGACACTGAAGCTTTCTTT. Translating it yields CASSLDTDTEAFF.

This clonotype showed up many times. The genes are TRBV30 and TRBJ1-6, with D perhaps matching TRBD1 (5 bases). V lost 2 bases to trimming and J lost 7 bases, with 15 bases between them. The CDR3 has 15 residues. CDR1 and CDR2 from the germline V gene are GTSNPN and SVGIG (reference sequence). DNA of the CDR3: TGTGCCTGGAGTATAAACCCAGGGAAAAATTCACCCCTCCACTTT. Its translation: CAWSINPGKNSPLHF.

In this sample, this clonotype turned up many times. The rearrangement uses TRBV20-1 and TRBJ1-2, with 10 nucleotides matching TRBD1. In germline, CDR1 is DFQATT, CDR2 SNEGSKA (reference sequence). The V gene end was trimmed by 6 bases and the J gene end by 4 bases; junction bases not matched to a gene: 8. The CDR3 spans 14 residues. CDR3 in amino acids: CSATTTGGTYGYTF. The CDR3 DNA follows: TGCAGTGCCACTACGACAGGGGGCACCTATGGCTACACCTTC.

This chain uses TRBV11-2 with TRBJ2-1; tentatively, D is TRBD2 (6 bases). Trimming took off 9 bases at V and 6 bases at J, with 18 bases between the two ends. The CDR3 contains 14 residues. CDR1 is SGHAT and CDR2 is FQNNGV in the germline V gene. CDR3: CASSRTGLFNEQFF. The DNA of the CDR3 is TGTGCCAGTAGCAGAACGGGACTTTTCAATGAGCAGTTCTTC.

This rearrangement joins TRBV7-8 to TRBJ1-2; D ambiguous. Germline CDR1 SGHVS, CDR2 FQNEAQ. V lost 2 bases and J lost 2, with 12 bases in between. The CDR3 spans 15 residues. CDR3 amino acids: CASSLHGGGNYGYTF. Written as DNA, the CDR3 is TGTGCCAGCAGCTTACACGGCGGAGGGAACTATGGCTACACCTTC.

This clonotype was observed a few times. This sequence joins TRBV29-1 and TRBJ2-1; 7 bases agree with TRBD1. Trimming removed 7 bases from V and 9 bases from J; junction bases left unmatched: 9. Germline-derived CDR1 and CDR2 are SQVTM and ANQGSEA. The CDR3 extends over 12 amino acids. CDR3 sequence reads: CSAYRGLTEQFF. CDR3 nucleotides: TGCAGCGCCTATAGGGGGCTAACTGAGCAGTTCTTC.

This clonotype has just a few counts. The CDR3 DNA follows: TGCAGTGCTGGGGGGGGACAGGGAGGTCAGCCCCAGCATTTT. Translated: CSAGGGQGGQPQHF. V gene TRBV20-1 combines with J gene TRBJ1-5, with 9 nucleotides matching TRBD1. The V and J ends lost 5 bases and 6 bases, in that order; junction bases with no gene match: 8. CDR1 and CDR2 from the germline V gene are DFQATT and SNEGSKA (reference sequence). The CDR3 covers 14 residues.

This clonotype came up a few times. The chain recombines TRBV29-1 with TRBJ2-2; D unresolved. Looked up from germline, CDR1 is SQVTM and CDR2 is ANQGSEA. The CDR3 sequence is 14 residues long. Trimming took 3 bases from V and 0 from J, leaving 8 bases between them. CDR3 nucleotides: TGCAGCGTTGACGATCCGTCGAACACCGGGGAGCTGTTTTTT. Translation: CSVDDPSNTGELFF.

This clonotype was detected only a few times. A clone one base away is much larger, so this may be a read error. The chain carries TRBV7-2 and TRBJ2-5; TRBD2 matches at 9 bases. Germline CDR1 and CDR2: SGHTA and FQGNSA. J was trimmed by 4 bases and V by 5 bases; bases with no gene match: 14. This CDR3 comprises 17 residues. CDR3 bases: TGTGCCAGCAGCCCTCCAGGACTAGCGAGAGGGCGAGAGACCCAGTACTTC. This codes for CASSPPGLARGRETQYF.

This clonotype was recorded many times. The chain has TRBV6-1 and TRBJ2-7, with 7 bases lining up with TRBD1. CDR1 is MNHNS, CDR2 SASEGT, per germline. J lost 2 bases, V lost 3 bases, and 7 bases had no gene match. The CDR3 extends over 15 amino acids. The CDR3: CASSERTGDPYEQYF. The CDR3 region has the DNA TGTGCCAGCAGTGAGCGAACAGGGGACCCCTACGAGCAGTACTTC.

This clonotype was picked up one time. V usage is TRBV4-1 and J usage is TRBJ1-5, with D perhaps matching TRBD1 (5 bases). The CDR3 sequence is 16 residues long. V lost 1 base, J lost 6 bases, and 16 bases lay in between. CDR1 and CDR2 (germline): MGHRA, YSYEKL. DNA for the CDR3: TGCGCCAGCAGCCAAGTTTACGGCCAGGGAGGTCAGCCCCAGCATTTT. As protein: CASSQVYGQGGQPQHF.

J is TRBJ2-5 and V is TRBV5-6; 11 bases fit TRBD1. The germline gives CDR1 SGHDT, CDR2 YYEEEE. The CDR3 runs 17 residues. V lost 5 bases to trimming and J lost 4 bases; unmatched junction nucleotides: 13. The DNA of the CDR3 is TGTGCCAGCAGTCCCTGGACAGGGGGCTTTTATAGAGAGACCCAGTACTTC. It encodes CASSPWTGGFYRETQYF. Looking up the rest from reference TRBV5-6 and TRBJ2-5 gives the full variable domain: DAGVTQSPTHLIKTRGQQVTLRCSPKSGHDTVSWYQQALGQGPQFIFQYYEEEERQRGNFPDRFSGHQFPNYSSELNVNALLLGDSALYLCASSPWTGGFYRETQYFGPGTRLLVL.

V gene TRBV14 combines with J gene TRBJ1-3; D perhaps matches TRBD1 (5 bases). The CDR3 length is 20 residues. CDR1 is SGHDN and CDR2 is FVKESK in the germline V gene. V lost 3 bases to trimming and J lost 0 bases, with 24 bases between them. Here the CDR3 DNA reads TGTGCCAGCAGCCACCAACCGGGACCAGAAAGAACACGCTCTGGAAACACCATATATTTT. It translates to CASSHQPGPERTRSGNTIYF.

This clonotype came up many times. The V gene is TRBV27, the J gene TRBJ1-1; the match to TRBD1 covers 7 bases. The J segment lost 1 base and the V segment lost 1 base, leaving 6 bases of the junction unmatched. Germline V gene lookup returns CDR1 MNHEY and CDR2 SMNVEV (reference sequence). The CDR3 covers 16 residues. Written as DNA, the CDR3 is TGTGCCAGCAGTTTATTGGCAGGGGGTAGGAACACTGAAGCTTTCTTT. Translating gives CASSLLAGGRNTEAFF.

This clonotype has a handful of counts. The chain employs TRBV20-1 and TRBJ2-7, with 12 bases that match TRBD2. The germline gives CDR1 DFQATT, CDR2 SNEGSKA (reference sequence). The CDR3 has 19 residues. Trimming took 3 bases from V and 6 from J; bases not matched to a gene: 21. Here the CDR3 DNA reads TGCAGTGCTAGGGTATTGGTACGGAGGACTAGCGGGGCCCTGGGCGAGCAGTACTTC. Its protein product is CSARVLVRRTSGALGEQYF.

This chain links TRBV2 with TRBJ2-1, with 8 positions matching TRBD2. The CDR3 contains 17 residues. From germline, CDR1 is SNHLY and CDR2 FYNNEI. The V gene end was trimmed by 7 bases and the J gene end by 3 bases; junction bases not matched to a gene: 14. CDR3 loop: CASTLGPSGSIYNEQFF. The CDR3 bases are TGTGCCAGCACCCTTGGCCCTAGCGGGTCAATCTACAATGAGCAGTTCTTC.

This clonotype was detected ten times or more. The CDR3 here is CASSRGGVGNQPQHF. DNA of the CDR3: TGTGCCAGCAGTCGAGGGGGGGTGGGCAATCAGCCCCAGCATTTT. The chain carries TRBV27 and TRBJ1-5; the D gene is possibly TRBD1 (6 bases). Germline loops: CDR1 MNHEY, CDR2 SMNVEV (reference sequence). This CDR3 has 15 amino acids. The V end was cut by 5 bases, the J end by 2 bases, with 13 bases between.

V usage is TRBV19 and J usage is TRBJ1-5; 7 bases are shared with TRBD1. CDR1 and CDR2 from the germline V gene are LNHDA and SQIVND (reference sequence). The ends lost 8 bases at V and 2 bases at J; junction bases unmatched: 9. This CDR3 is 15 amino acids long. This chain's CDR3 is CASDPTGRGNQPQHF. In DNA form, the CDR3 reads TGTGCCAGTGATCCGACAGGGAGAGGCAATCAGCCCCAGCATTTT.

This chain connects TRBV7-2 to TRBJ1-6; 10 positions match TRBD1. The CDR3 has 15 amino acids. Germline loops: CDR1 SGHTA, CDR2 FQGNSA. V lost 4 bases, J lost 6 bases, and 3 bases stayed unmatched. The CDR3 spells CASSSTGGVNSPLHF. DNA for the CDR3: TGTGCCAGCAGCTCGACAGGGGGCGTTAATTCACCCCTCCACTTT.

DNA for the CDR3: TGTGCCAGCAGCTTAGCGCGACAGAGGGAACGTGAAAAACTGTTTTTT. It is translated as CASSLARQREREKLFF. V gene TRBV7-9 combines with J gene TRBJ1-4, with D perhaps matching TRBD1 (5 bases). Between the trimmed V and J ends, which lost 0 bases and 7 bases, there was a span of 15 bases. This CDR3 comprises 16 residues. In germline, CDR1 is SEHNR, CDR2 FQNEAQ (reference sequence).

The sample holds a few counts of this clonotype. An end of the junction differs from the germline gene, which may be a read error. The J gene is TRBJ2-1, the V gene TRBV12-3 or TRBV12-4; 11 bases are shared with TRBD2. The CDR3 is 16 residues long. The CDR3 nucleotides are TGTGCCAGCAGTCAAATAATTAGCGGGAGGGCCAATCAGCAGTTCTTC. This translates into CASSQIISGRANQQFF.

This clonotype appeared a few times. J is TRBJ2-2 and V is TRBV4-1; D call uncertain. The length of the CDR3 is 14 residues. V shed 3 bases and J shed 8 bases, with 13 bases lying between them. CDR1 and CDR2 from the germline V gene are MGHRA and YSYEKL. The CDR3 coding sequence is TGCGCCAGCAGCCACGTCAAGGCCTGGGGGGAGCTGTTTTTT. It yields the protein CASSHVKAWGELFF.

In this sample, this clonotype turned up a few times. The CDR3 region is CASSQGAGTYEQYF. DNA of the CDR3: TGTGCCAGCAGCCAAGGGGCGGGAACTTACGAGCAGTACTTC. The rearrangement uses TRBV4-2 and TRBJ2-7; the D gene is possibly TRBD2 (6 bases). The CDR3 sequence is 14 residues long. CDR1 is LGHNA, CDR2 YNFKEQ, per germline. V lost 1 base, J lost 4 bases, and 11 bases lay in between.